Listed below are T cell receptor beta chains from one sample, sequenced in a study of blood T cell repertoires in COVID-19. Clones were read by immunoSEQ multiplex PCR, and TCRdb kept only the in-frame ones, dropping some. The table includes 140,000 or so clones, approximately 91% detected once. What was sequenced was peripheral blood. These receptor sequences come from a man aged 70-80 years with acute or convalescent COVID-19. Each CDR3 is given with its conserved first and last residue. The D gene is left open where the match is weak. The size entry is marked missing in some rows and otherwise reads once, few, many or a size class.

CDR3,DNA,V,size,J,D
CASSLGGVSGNTIYF,TGTGCCAGCAGCTTGGGTGGAGTCTCTGGAAACACCATATATTTT,TRBV5-6,NA,TRBJ1-3,NA
CASSPRDRGYNEQFF,TGTGCCAGCAGTCCCCGGGACAGGGGGTACAATGAGCAGTTCTTC,TRBV6-6,NA,TRBJ2-1,TRBD1
CASKRTGADTEAFF,TGTGCCAGCAAAAGGACAGGGGCCGACACTGAAGCTTTCTTT,TRBV6-5,NA,TRBJ1-1,TRBD1
CASSAVQGGANEKLFF,TGTGCCAGCAGCGCCGTACAGGGGGGAGCGAATGAAAAACTGTTTTTT,TRBV4-2,NA,TRBJ1-4,TRBD1
CASQPSPGQGNTEAFF,TGTGCCAGCCAGCCTTCCCCGGGACAGGGGAACACTGAAGCTTTCTTT,TRBV19,NA,TRBJ1-1,TRBD1
CASSLAGSGGAFF,TGCGCCAGCAGCTTGGCCGGGAGTGGGGGAGCTTTCTTT,TRBV5-1,few,TRBJ1-1,NA
CASSLQGAFEQFF,TGTGCCAGTAGTTTACAGGGGGCTTTTGAGCAGTTCTTC,TRBV19,NA,TRBJ2-1,TRBD1
CASRAVGRGKEQFF,TGTGCCAGCAGAGCGGTAGGGAGGGGGAAAGAGCAGTTCTTC,TRBV6-5,NA,TRBJ2-1,NA
CASSPNRPGGLTEAFF,TGTGCCAGCAGTCCCAATCGACCAGGGGGCCTCACTGAAGCTTTCTTT,TRBV21-1,NA,TRBJ1-1,NA
CASSPLGQMNTEAFF,TGTGCCAGCTCACCACTGGGACAGATGAACACTGAAGCTTTCTTT,TRBV18,NA,TRBJ1-1,TRBD1
CATSRDLVNQETQYF,TGTGCCACCAGCAGAGATCTAGTAAATCAAGAGACCCAGTACTTC,TRBV15,NA,TRBJ2-5,NA
CASSYGGQGGEKLFF,TGTGCCAGCAGTTACGGGGGACAGGGTGGAGAAAAACTGTTTTTT,TRBV6-5,once,TRBJ1-4,TRBD1
CASRVDSRTQYF,TGTGCCAGCAGGGTGGACAGCCGGACCCAGTACTTC,TRBV6-5,NA,TRBJ2-5,NA
CASSMGQRENNSPLHF,TGCGCCAGCAGCATGGGACAGCGAGAGAATAATTCACCCCTCCACTTT,TRBV5-1,NA,TRBJ1-6,TRBD1
CASRLTESSGVSTDTQYF,TGTGCCAGTAGGCTTACAGAGTCTAGCGGGGTGAGCACAGATACGCAGTATTTT,TRBV19,NA,TRBJ2-3,TRBD2
CASSPTFLRDRPGGYTF,TGTGCCAGCAGTCCTACTTTTCTAAGGGACAGGCCGGGAGGCTACACCTTC,TRBV27,few,TRBJ1-2,TRBD1